Reported below is one TCR beta chain. The antigen is not known. All of the donors were Caucasians in good health. After template switching added a universal primer site, the resulting cDNA carried unique molecular identifiers. TCRdb reanalysed the 5' RACE reads using MiXCR and keeps one entry per CDR3 protein. In the table there are 690,000 or so distinct CDR3 sequences, under 9% of which are singletons. This record comes from a study of identical twins. Broader study findings: Some out-of-frame alpha sequences were shared by twins, and these showed excess low generation probability. The more abundant beta clonotypes in cord blood had fewer insertions, and memory repertoires did not show this.

Germline lookup yields CDR1 SGHTA and CDR2 FQGNSA. The J segment lost 2 bases and the V segment lost 5 bases, leaving 6 bases of the junction unmatched. The length of the CDR3 is 16 residues. The sample also formed part of further work on yellow fever vaccine responses in identical twins.

The TCR was taken from a woman aged 18-35 years in good health. The sequencing input was PBMCs. V usage is TRBV7-2 and J usage is TRBJ2-2; TRBD2 aligns across 9 bases. The CDR3 sequence is CASSPGGLANTGELFF. The CDR3 region has the DNA TGTGCCAGCAGCCCAGGGGGACTAGCTAACACCGGGGAGCTGTTTTTT.